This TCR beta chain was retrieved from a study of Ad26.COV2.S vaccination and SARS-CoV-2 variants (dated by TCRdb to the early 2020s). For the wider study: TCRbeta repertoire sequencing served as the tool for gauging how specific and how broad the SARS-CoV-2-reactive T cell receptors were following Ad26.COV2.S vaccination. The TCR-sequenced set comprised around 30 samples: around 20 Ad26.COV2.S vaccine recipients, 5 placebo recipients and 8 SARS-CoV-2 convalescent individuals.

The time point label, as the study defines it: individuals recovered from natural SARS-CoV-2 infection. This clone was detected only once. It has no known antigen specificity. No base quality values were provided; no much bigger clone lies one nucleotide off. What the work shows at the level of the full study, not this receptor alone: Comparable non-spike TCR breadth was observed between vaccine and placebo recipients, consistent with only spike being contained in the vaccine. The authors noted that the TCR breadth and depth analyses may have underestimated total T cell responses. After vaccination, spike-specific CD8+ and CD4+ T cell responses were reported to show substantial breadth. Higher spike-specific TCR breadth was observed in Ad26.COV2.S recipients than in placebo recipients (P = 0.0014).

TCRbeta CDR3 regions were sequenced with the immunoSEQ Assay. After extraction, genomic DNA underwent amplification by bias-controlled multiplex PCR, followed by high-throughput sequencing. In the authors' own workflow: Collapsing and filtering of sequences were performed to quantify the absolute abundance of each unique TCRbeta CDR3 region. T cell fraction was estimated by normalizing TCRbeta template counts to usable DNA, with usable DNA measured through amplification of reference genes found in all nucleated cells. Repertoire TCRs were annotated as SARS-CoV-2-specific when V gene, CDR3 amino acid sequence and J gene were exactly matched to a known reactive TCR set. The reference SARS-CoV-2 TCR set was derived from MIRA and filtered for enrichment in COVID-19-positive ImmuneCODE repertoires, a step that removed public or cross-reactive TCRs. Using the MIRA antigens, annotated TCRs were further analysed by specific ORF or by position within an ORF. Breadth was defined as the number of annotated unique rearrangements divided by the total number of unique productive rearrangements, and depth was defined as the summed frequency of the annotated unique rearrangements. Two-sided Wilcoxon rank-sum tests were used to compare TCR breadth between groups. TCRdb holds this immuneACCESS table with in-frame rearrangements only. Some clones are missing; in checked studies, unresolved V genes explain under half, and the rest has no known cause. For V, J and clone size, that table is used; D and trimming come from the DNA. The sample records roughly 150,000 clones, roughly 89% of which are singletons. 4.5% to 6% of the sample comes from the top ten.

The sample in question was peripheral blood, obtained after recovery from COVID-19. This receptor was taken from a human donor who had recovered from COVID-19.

The encoded CDR3 is CASSPTSGGYTDTQYF. The nucleotide sequence reads as follows: TGTGCCAGCAGCCCAACTAGCGGGGGATACACAGATACGCAGTATTTT. Rearrangement joined TRBV3-1 (or the pseudogene TRBV3-2) to TRBJ2-3, and TRBD2 matches 11 of the central bases. V is trimmed back by 4 bases and J by 2 bases, and the junction contains 5 bases that no gene match accounts for. As encoded in the germline V gene (reference sequence), CDR1 is LGHDT while CDR2 is YNNKEL. Including cysteine and phenylalanine, the CDR3 has 16 amino acids. Of the read, only the CDR3 DNA is kept; its 48 bases are in frame from base 1.